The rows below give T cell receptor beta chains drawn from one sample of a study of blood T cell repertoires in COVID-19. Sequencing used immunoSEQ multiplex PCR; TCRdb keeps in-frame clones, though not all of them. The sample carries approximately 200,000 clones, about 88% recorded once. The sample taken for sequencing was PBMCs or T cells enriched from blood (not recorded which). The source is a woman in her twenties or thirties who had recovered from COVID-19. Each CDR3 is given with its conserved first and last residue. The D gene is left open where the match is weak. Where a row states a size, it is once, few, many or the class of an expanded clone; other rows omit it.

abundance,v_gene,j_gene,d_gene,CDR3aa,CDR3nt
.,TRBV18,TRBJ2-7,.,CASSSDTTYEQYF,TGTGCCAGCTCATCGGACACCACCTACGAGCAGTACTTC
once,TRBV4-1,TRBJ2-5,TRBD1,CASSQGAGGETQYF,TGCGCCAGCAGCCAAGGGGCAGGGGGAGAGACCCAGTACTTC
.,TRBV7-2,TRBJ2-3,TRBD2,CASSLGLAGGEAQYF,TGTGCCAGCAGCTTAGGACTAGCGGGGGGGGAAGCGCAGTATTTT
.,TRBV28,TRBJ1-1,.,CASSYGGNTEAFF,TGTGCCAGCAGTTACGGGGGGAACACTGAAGCTTTCTTT
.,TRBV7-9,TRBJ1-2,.,CASSLVVLGYTF,TGTGCCAGCAGCTTGGTAGTTCTGGGCTACACCTTC
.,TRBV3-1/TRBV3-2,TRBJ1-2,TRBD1,CATRPAGGFDGYTF,TGTGCCACCCGACCGGCAGGGGGCTTCGACGGCTACACCTTC
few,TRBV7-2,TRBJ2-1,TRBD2,CASTRLAGGNIDEQFF,TGTGCCAGCACCCGACTAGCGGGGGGCAATATCGATGAGCAGTTCTTC
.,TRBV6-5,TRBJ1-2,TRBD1,CASITQGKSGYTF,TGTGCCAGCATTACACAGGGGAAAAGTGGCTACACCTTC
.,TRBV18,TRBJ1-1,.,CASSVDSLAFF,TGTGCCAGCTCAGTGGACAGCCTGGCTTTCTTT
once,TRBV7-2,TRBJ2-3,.,CASSLAPRVGDTQYF,TGTGCCAGCAGCTTAGCGCCCAGGGTGGGAGATACGCAGTATTTT
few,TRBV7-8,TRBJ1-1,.,CASSSREGNAEAFF,TGTGCCAGCAGCTCCCGGGAAGGGAACGCTGAAGCTTTCTTT
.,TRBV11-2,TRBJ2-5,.,CASSLLARVGWEETQYF,TGTGCCAGCAGCTTACTCGCGAGGGTAGGGTGGGAAGAGACCCAGTACTTC
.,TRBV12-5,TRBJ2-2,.,CASGLAAGSGPGELFF,TGTGCTAGTGGTTTGGCTGCGGGGTCCGGTCCCGGGGAGCTGTTTTTT
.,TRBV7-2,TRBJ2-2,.,CASSWRGSNTGELFF,TGTGCCAGCAGCTGGAGGGGATCGAACACCGGGGAGCTGTTTTTT
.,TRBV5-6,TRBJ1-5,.,CASSAAGPNQPQHF,TGTGCCAGCAGCGCGGCGGGGCCCAATCAGCCCCAGCATTTT
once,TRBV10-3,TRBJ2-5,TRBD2,CAISESLAGGRFGTQYF,TGTGCCATCAGTGAATCTTTAGCGGGGGGCCGATTCGGGACCCAGTACTTC
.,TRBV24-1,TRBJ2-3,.,CATSDSELGRREYF,TGTGCCACCAGTGATTCAGAACTAGGTAGACGAGAGTATTTT
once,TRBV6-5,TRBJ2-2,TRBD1,CASSPGQGFTGELFF,TGTGCCAGCAGCCCGGGACAGGGTTTCACCGGGGAGCTGTTTTTT